These 5 T cell receptor beta chains were all obtained from the same sample, sequenced in a study of beta chain features in type 1 diabetes. Study-level points and caveats: In every one of the four CD4+ subsets, TCRB CDR3s were moderately but significantly shorter in Type 1 diabetes patients.

Their recognized antigens are unknown. Sequencing targeted expressed TCRB transcripts, as all isolated RNA had been reverse transcribed. TCRdb keeps only in-frame clones here, not all; method: immunoSEQ multiplex PCR. This sample carries 300,000 to 450,000 clones, 8.5% to 10% of them seen once, and the ten largest clones take around 0.66%. Sequencing was done on a sample of central memory CD4+ T cells from blood. The receptors derive from a man under 40 with type 1 diabetes.

The chain is built from TRBV30 and TRBJ2-2; TRBD2 matches 12 bases. Germline CDR1 and CDR2: GTSNPN and SVGIG (reference sequence). J lost 2 bases, V lost 2 bases, and 3 bases had no gene match. The CDR3 spans 16 residues. In nucleotides, the CDR3 is TGTGCCTGGAGTTTGGGACTAGCGGGTAACACCGGGGAGCTGTTTTTT. Its protein is CAWSLGLAGNTGELFF.

This clone was recorded many times. The chain has TRBV19 and TRBJ1-5; 7 nucleotides agree with TRBD1. The J segment lost 4 bases and the V segment lost 4 bases, leaving 4 bases of the junction unmatched. Germline CDR1 reads LNHDA; CDR2 reads SQIVND (reference sequence). CDR3 length: 14 residues. The CDR3 is CASSTGGKNQPQHF. For the CDR3, the DNA is TGTGCCAGTAGTACAGGGGGTAAAAATCAGCCCCAGCATTTT.

This clone was detected once. V and J are TRBV11-2 and TRBJ2-3; D not resolved. The CDR3 has 13 amino acids. The ends were cut back, 4 bases at V and 2 bases at J, with 7 bases in the middle. CDR1 SGHAT and CDR2 FQNNGV come from the germline V gene. This CDR3 reads CASSYRATDTQYF. CDR3 sequence (DNA): TGTGCCAGCAGCTATAGGGCCACAGATACGCAGTATTTT.

There are a few counts of this clone. V usage is TRBV5-1 and J usage is TRBJ2-5; D ambiguous. With 3 bases removed from V and 1 base from J, the gap between germline ends came to 10 bases. CDR1 is SGHRS and CDR2 is YFSETQ in the germline V gene. This CDR3 has 14 residues. CDR3 in DNA: TGCGCCAGCAGCTCCCAAACGTCCCAAGAGACCCAGTACTTC. Translation: CASSSQTSQETQYF. Full variable domain (rest looked up from reference TRBV5-1 and TRBJ2-5): KAGVTQTPRYLIKTRGQQVTLSCSPISGHRSVSWYQQTPGQGLQFLFEYFSETQRNKGNFPGRFSGRQFSNSRSEMNVSTLELGDSALYLCASSSQTSQETQYFGPGTRLLVL.

The chain employs TRBV7-2 and TRBJ2-2; D might be TRBD2 (6 bases). The CDR3 contains 16 residues. Germline assignment: CDR1 SGHTA and CDR2 FQGNSA. V lost 4 bases to trimming and J lost 0 bases, with 12 bases between them. The CDR3 reads CASSSSGLSNTGELFF. The CDR3, as DNA: TGTGCCAGCAGCTCCTCGGGACTCTCGAACACCGGGGAGCTGTTTTTT. Full variable domain (rest looked up from reference TRBV7-2 and TRBJ2-2): GAGVSQSPSNKVTEKGKDVELRCDPISGHTALYWYRQSLGQGLEFLIYFQGNSAPDKSGLPSDRFSAERTGGSVSTLTIQRTQQEDSAVYLCASSSSGLSNTGELFFGEGSRLTVL.